A single sample gave rise to the 17 T cell receptor beta chains below, sequenced in a study of EBV T-cell therapy then PD-1 blockade in nasopharyngeal carcinoma. Sequencing was performed with immunoSEQ multiplex PCR; in TCRdb, only in-frame clones are kept and a portion is missing. This sample has 15,000 or so clones; approximately 80% occur once, and the top ten carry approximately 28%. The antigens these receptors bind are not known. Stated treatment: AdE1-LMPpoly-expanded autologous EBV-specific T-cell therapy followed by anti-PD-1 nivolumab. This specimen was CD8+ T cells from blood, taken at day 0 from a patient whose treatment included autologous EBV-specific T cells and nivolumab. The receptors here all came from a man aged 35 to 55 with nasopharyngeal carcinoma.

The chain links TRBV7-9 to TRBJ2-7; D is possibly TRBD1 (6 bases). The CDR3 has 14 residues. CDR1 and CDR2 (germline): SEHNR, FQNEAQ (reference sequence). V lost 3 bases to trimming and J lost 3 bases, with 12 bases between them. CDR3 in amino acids: CASSFSTQGYEQYF. DNA of the CDR3: TGTGCCAGCAGCTTCTCCACACAGGGCTACGAGCAGTACTTC.

J is TRBJ2-7 and V is TRBV27; D remains unclear. The V end was cut by 5 bases, the J end by 0 bases, with 17 bases between. This CDR3 contains 16 residues. Germline-derived CDR1 and CDR2 are MNHEY and SMNVEV (reference sequence). DNA for the CDR3: TGTGCCAGCAGTATTGAGGCCACAAGGAGCTCCTACGAGCAGTACTTC. Its translation: CASSIEATRSSYEQYF.

This chain joins TRBV13 and TRBJ1-6; D might be TRBD1 (6 bases). V gave up 4 bases and J gave up 7 bases, with 14 bases separating them. Germline V gene data show CDR1 as PRHDT and CDR2 as FYEKMQ (reference sequence). CDR3 length: 15 residues. The CDR3 protein is CASSSSDRGNSPLHF. As DNA, the CDR3 is TGTGCCAGCAGCTCCTCGGACAGAGGAAATTCACCCCTCCACTTT.

J is TRBJ1-5 and V is TRBV28; D might be TRBD1 (5 bases). V lost 0 bases and J lost 0, with 6 bases in between. The CDR3 covers 15 residues. Germline CDR1 MDHEN, CDR2 SYDVKM. The CDR3 is CASSLWGDSNQPQHF. CDR3 DNA: TGTGCCAGCAGTTTATGGGGGGATAGCAATCAGCCCCAGCATTTT.

The V and J genes are TRBV11-1 and TRBJ1-2; TRBD1 is a possible D gene (5 bases). Germline V gene lookup returns CDR1 SGHAT and CDR2 FQDESV (reference sequence). The CDR3 sequence is 15 residues long. V dropped 5 bases and J dropped 4 bases, with 17 bases sitting between them. DNA of the CDR3: TGTGCCAGCAGCCCCTCGGTAGGGGCGGGCTATGGCTACACCTTC. Translating gives CASSPSVGAGYGYTF.

This rearrangement joins TRBV6-5 to TRBJ1-1; D remains ambiguous. Per germline, CDR1 MNHEY and CDR2 SVGAGI. V was clipped by 2 bases and J by 0 bases, with 7 bases between them. CDR3 size: 14 residues. For the CDR3, the DNA is TGTGCCAGCAGTTACCAGTCCATGAACACTGAAGCTTTCTTT. This encodes CASSYQSMNTEAFF.

The rearrangement joins TRBV4-3 to TRBJ1-4; TRBD1 aligns across 8 bases. The CDR3 runs to 18 residues. Trimming cost V 0 bases and J 4 bases; bases outside gene matches: 10. Germline V gene data show CDR1 as LGHNA and CDR2 as YSLEER. The CDR3 DNA is TGCGCCAGCAGCCAAGATACCCAGGGGGCACTCGGTAATGAAAAACTGTTTTTT. It is translated as CASSQDTQGALGNEKLFF.

The genes are TRBV30 and TRBJ2-1; 10 bases map to TRBD2. The CDR3 has 15 residues. V was clipped by 0 bases and J by 5 bases; unmatched bases: 4. Germline V CDR1 and CDR2: GTSNPN, SVGIG (reference sequence). CDR3 sequence reads: CAWSVRAGGDNEQFF. The CDR3 nucleotides are TGTGCCTGGAGTGTACGAGCGGGGGGGGACAATGAGCAGTTCTTC.

V and J are TRBV6-2 or TRBV6-3 and TRBJ1-2, with 10 bases matching TRBD1. The germline gives CDR1 MNHEY, CDR2 SVGEGT. The CDR3 has 16 amino acids. Trimming took 2 bases from V and 4 from J; bases not matched to a gene: 7. CDR3 sequence: CASSYRRDRGTYGYTF. The CDR3 DNA is TGTGCCAGCAGTTACCGCCGGGACAGGGGTACCTATGGCTACACCTTC.

The chain links TRBV6-6 to TRBJ2-7, with 8 bases identical to TRBD1. Trimming cost V 6 bases and J 5 bases; bases outside gene matches: 12. Germline V lookup: CDR1 MNHNY, CDR2 SVGAGI (reference sequence). The CDR3 consists of 15 residues. CDR3 nucleotides: TGTGCCAGCAGCGGCCTCAGGGGGCAGTTGGACGAGCAGTACTTC. It encodes CASSGLRGQLDEQYF.

This clone came up once. The genes are TRBV9 and TRBJ2-2; D perhaps matches TRBD2 (6 bases). The CDR3 covers 17 residues. Trimming took 0 bases from V and 2 from J, leaving 14 bases between them. The germline V gene has CDR1 SGDLS and CDR2 YYNGEE. The CDR3 spells CASSVGGEGLNTGELFF. The CDR3 DNA reads TGTGCCAGCAGCGTAGGGGGGGAAGGACTTAACACCGGGGAGCTGTTTTTT.

This sequence joins TRBV6-1 and TRBJ2-3, with 13 positions matching TRBD2. V was clipped by 4 bases and J by 4 bases; unmatched bases: 5. Per the germline V gene, CDR1 is MNHNS and CDR2 is SASEGT. The CDR3 contains 16 residues. This CDR3 is CASSARTSGGSDTQYF. CDR3 sequence (DNA): TGTGCCAGCAGTGCACGGACTAGCGGGGGTTCAGATACGCAGTATTTT.

This chain links TRBV7-9 with TRBJ2-2, with D possibly TRBD2 on 5 matching bases. There are 15 residues in the CDR3. The germline V gene has CDR1 SEHNR and CDR2 FQNEAQ (reference sequence). Deletions cut 5 bases from V and 6 bases from J, with 16 bases between. The CDR3 protein is CASSGRRRGSGELFF. CDR3 nucleotide sequence: TGTGCCAGCAGCGGCCGTCGTCGGGGATCCGGGGAGCTGTTTTTT.

This clone has just a few counts. The chain joins TRBV27 to TRBJ2-7; tentative D call: TRBD1 (7 bases). Trimming stripped 10 bases from V and 4 bases from J, with 20 bases between. CDR1 and CDR2 (germline): MNHEY, SMNVEV (reference sequence). This CDR3 is 14 amino acids long. The CDR3 region is CAIAEGTAPYEQYF. For the CDR3, the DNA is TGTGCCATCGCGGAGGGGACAGCTCCGTACGAGCAGTACTTC.

This chain connects TRBV13 to TRBJ2-3; 8 bases agree with TRBD2. From germline, CDR1 is PRHDT and CDR2 FYEKMQ (reference sequence). The junction had 16 bases not matched to a gene; V was cut back by 5 bases and J by 6 bases. The CDR3 consists of 17 residues. This CDR3 is CASSPGVGGDPLDTQYF. Here the CDR3 DNA reads TGTGCCAGCAGCCCAGGAGTCGGGGGGGACCCCTTGGATACGCAGTATTTT.

The chain links TRBV5-1 to TRBJ1-4, with a weak D call TRBD1 (5 bases). The germline V gene encodes CDR1 SGHRS and CDR2 YFSETQ. The CDR3 contains 14 residues. The V gene lost 3 bases and the J gene lost 1 base, with 7 bases spanning the gap. In DNA form, the CDR3 reads TGCGCCAGCAGCTACCAGGGAACTAATGAAAAACTGTTTTTT. This sequence encodes CASSYQGTNEKLFF.

V and J are TRBV4-2 and TRBJ2-5; 10 bases are a match to TRBD2. This CDR3 is built from 15 residues. The trim removed 4 bases at V and 5 bases at J, leaving 7 bases unmatched. Germline V CDR1 and CDR2: LGHNA, YNFKEQ. The CDR3 sequence: CASSPLAGDSETQYF. The CDR3 DNA sequence: TGTGCCAGCAGCCCCCTAGCGGGGGACTCGGAGACCCAGTACTTC.